Listed here are 8 T cell receptor beta chains from one sample, sequenced in a study of vaccination and CD4 T cells after COVID-19. No antigen has been assigned to these receptors. The Oncomine TCR Beta short-read assay sequenced DNA from cultured CD4+ T cells. Via MiXCR, TCRdb re-called the PCR reads, giving one row per CDR3 protein. The data show around 14,000 distinct CDR3 sequences, around 67% seen once. Treatment: roughly nine-day PBMC culture with coronavirus spike peptide pools or control peptides (ViraFEST assay). Input material: CD4+ T cells from blood, cultured in vitro. All receptors derive from a human donor who had recovered from COVID-19.

This clonotype occurred once. This chain connects TRBV2 to TRBJ2-7; 9 bases map to TRBD2. The V and J ends lost 5 bases and 5 bases, in that order; junction bases with no gene match: 10. Germline-derived CDR1 and CDR2 are SNHLY and FYNNEI. The CDR3 runs to 15 residues. The CDR3 DNA sequence: TGTGCCAGCAGTCCTATAGCGGGAGTTTCGGACGAGCAGTACTTC. Protein sequence: CASSPIAGVSDEQYF. The full variable domain, with the rest looked up from reference TRBV2 and TRBJ2-7, is EPEVTQTPSHQVTQMGQEVILRCVPISNHLYFYWYRQILGQKVEFLVSFYNNEISEKSEIFDDQFSVERPDGSNFTLKIRSTKLEDSAMYFCASSPIAGVSDEQYFGPGTRLTVT.

This clonotype is a singleton in its sample. A junction boundary mismatches the germline segment, possibly from a read error. The rearrangement joins TRBV10-3 to TRBJ1-2; 7 nucleotides align to TRBD1. CDR1 and CDR2 from the germline V gene are ENHRY and SYGVKD. This CDR3 has 14 residues. The CDR3 sequence is CASSEAGQRYGYTF. CDR3 coding DNA: TGTGCCAGCAGTGAAGCGGGACAGAGATATGGCTACACCTTC.

The chain couples TRBV6-1 to TRBJ1-1, with D possibly TRBD1 on 6 matching bases. This CDR3 is 13 amino acids long. V gave up 7 bases and J gave up 11 bases, with 20 bases separating them. Germline V gives CDR1 MNHNS, CDR2 SASEGT. CDR3 protein: CASIQTGGLLAFF. The CDR3 DNA sequence: TGTGCCAGCATCCAAACCGGGGGGCTTCTCGCTTTCTTT.

The V call is TRBV18, the J call TRBJ2-5, with D perhaps TRBD2 (6 bases). This CDR3 comprises 14 residues. Per germline, CDR1 KGHSH and CDR2 LQKENI. Trimming removed 3 bases at V and 4 bases at J, with 12 bases between. The CDR3 region has the DNA TGTGCCAGCTCACCCGGACTACCCCGAGAGACCCAGTACTTC. It translates to CASSPGLPRETQYF.

This chain uses TRBV6-2 or TRBV6-3 with TRBJ1-2; D remains unclear. Germline CDR1 reads MNHEY; CDR2 reads SVGEGT. With 2 bases removed from V and 3 bases from J, the gap between germline ends came to 10 bases. The CDR3 is made up of 14 amino acids. CDR3 bases: TGTGCCAGCAGTTACCCGGCAGGTTACTATGGCTACACCTTC. Its protein product is CASSYPAGYYGYTF.

The chain joins TRBV18 to TRBJ1-2; 7 bases match TRBD1. CDR1 and CDR2 (germline): KGHSH, LQKENI. V lost 4 bases to trimming and J lost 7 bases; unmatched junction nucleotides: 12. The CDR3 covers 15 residues. CDR3 coding DNA: TGTGCCAGCTCACTCCCCTTACCGACAGGGTTTGGCTACACCTTC. It is translated as CASSLPLPTGFGYTF.

This clonotype occurred once. The chain combines TRBV2 with TRBJ1-6; D not resolved. The CDR3 is 13 amino acids. CDR1 and CDR2 from the germline V gene are SNHLY and FYNNEI. Trimming cost V 1 base and J 10 bases, with 8 bases left between them. CDR3 DNA sequence: TGTGCCAGCAGTGAAGAGGTGGACTCACCCCTCCACTTT. Translating gives CASSEEVDSPLHF.

The chain joins TRBV6-5 to TRBJ1-1, with 7 bases identical to TRBD1. The V gene's germline CDR1 is MNHEY and CDR2 SVGAGI. This CDR3 is 14 amino acids long. With 2 bases clipped from V and 5 bases from J, the junction kept 5 bases outside the gene matches. The CDR3 here is CASSYNRGLTEAFF. As DNA, the CDR3 is TGTGCCAGCAGTTACAACAGGGGATTGACTGAAGCTTTCTTT.